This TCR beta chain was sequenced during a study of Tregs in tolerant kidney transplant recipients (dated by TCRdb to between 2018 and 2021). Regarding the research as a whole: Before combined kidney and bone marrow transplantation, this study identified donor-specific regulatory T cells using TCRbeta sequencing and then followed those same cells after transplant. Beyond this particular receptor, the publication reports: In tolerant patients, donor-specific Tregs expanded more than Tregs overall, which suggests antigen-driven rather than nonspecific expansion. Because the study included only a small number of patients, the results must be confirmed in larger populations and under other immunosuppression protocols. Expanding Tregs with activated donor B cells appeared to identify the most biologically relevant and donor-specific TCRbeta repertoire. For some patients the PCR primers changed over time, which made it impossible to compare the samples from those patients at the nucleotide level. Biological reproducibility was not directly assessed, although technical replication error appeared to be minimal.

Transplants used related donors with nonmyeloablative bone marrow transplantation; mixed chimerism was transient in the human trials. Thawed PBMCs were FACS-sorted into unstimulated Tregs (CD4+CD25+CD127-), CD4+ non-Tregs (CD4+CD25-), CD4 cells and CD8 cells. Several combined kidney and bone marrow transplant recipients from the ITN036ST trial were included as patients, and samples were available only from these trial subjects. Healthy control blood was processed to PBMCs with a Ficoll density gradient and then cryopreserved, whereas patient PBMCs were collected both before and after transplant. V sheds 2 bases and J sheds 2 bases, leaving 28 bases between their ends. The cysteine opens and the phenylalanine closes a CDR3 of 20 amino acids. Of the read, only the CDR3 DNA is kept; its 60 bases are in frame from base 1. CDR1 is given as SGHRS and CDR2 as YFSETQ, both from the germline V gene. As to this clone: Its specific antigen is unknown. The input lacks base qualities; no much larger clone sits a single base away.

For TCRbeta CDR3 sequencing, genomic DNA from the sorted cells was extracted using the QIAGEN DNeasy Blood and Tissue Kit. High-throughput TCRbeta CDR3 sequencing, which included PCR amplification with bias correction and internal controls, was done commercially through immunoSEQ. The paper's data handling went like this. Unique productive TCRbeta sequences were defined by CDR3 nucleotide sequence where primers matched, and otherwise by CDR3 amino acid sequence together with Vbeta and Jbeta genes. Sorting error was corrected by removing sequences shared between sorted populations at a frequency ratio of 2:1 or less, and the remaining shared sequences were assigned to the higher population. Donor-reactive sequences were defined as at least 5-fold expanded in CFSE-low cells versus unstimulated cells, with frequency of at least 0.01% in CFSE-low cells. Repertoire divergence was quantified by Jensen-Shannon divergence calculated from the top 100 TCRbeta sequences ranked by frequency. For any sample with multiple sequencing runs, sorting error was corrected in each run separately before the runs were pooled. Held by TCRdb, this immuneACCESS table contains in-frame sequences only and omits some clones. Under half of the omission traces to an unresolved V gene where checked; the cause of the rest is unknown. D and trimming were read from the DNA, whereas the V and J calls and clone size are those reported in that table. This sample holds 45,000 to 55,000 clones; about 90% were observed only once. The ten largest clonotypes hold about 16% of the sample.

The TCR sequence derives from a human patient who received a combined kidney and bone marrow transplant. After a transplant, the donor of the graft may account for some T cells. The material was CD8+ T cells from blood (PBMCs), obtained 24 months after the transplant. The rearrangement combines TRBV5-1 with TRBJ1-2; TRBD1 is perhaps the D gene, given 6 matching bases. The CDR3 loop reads CASSFSSPGRTGNVNYGYTF. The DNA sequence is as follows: TGCGCCAGCAGCTTTAGTAGTCCGGGTCGAACAGGGAACGTAAACTATGGCTACACCTTC.